Listed here are 29 T cell receptor beta chains from one sample, sequenced in a study of T cells in Graves' hyperthyroidism and ophthalmopathy. TCR beta CDR3 regions were amplified from RNA. The HTBI primer set drove a first-round RT-PCR of the TCR CDR3. TCRdb re-called the multiplex PCR reads with MiXCR, one entry per CDR3 protein. Among around 540,000 distinct CDR3 sequences listed, about half were seen once. The sample taken for sequencing was peripheral blood or thyroid tissue (not recorded which). These receptors came from a woman aged 18 to 35 with Graves' hyperthyroidism.

The V call is TRBV7-9, the J call TRBJ1-2; 8 bases fit TRBD1. CDR1 and CDR2 (germline): SEHNR, FQNEAQ (reference sequence). Trimming removed 5 bases from V and 2 bases from J; junction bases left unmatched: 13. This CDR3 comprises 17 residues. The CDR3: CASSVEPGGPQNYGYTF. The DNA for the CDR3 is TGTGCCAGCAGCGTTGAACCAGGGGGCCCACAGAACTATGGCTACACCTTC.

This clonotype was counted only a few times. CDR3 DNA: TGTGCCAGCAGTTCTGGTAGGGCCGTTTACGAGCAGTACTTC. Its translation is CASSSGRAVYEQYF. The gene calls are TRBV6-5 and TRBJ2-7; D unresolved. This CDR3 is built from 14 residues. In germline, CDR1 is MNHEY, CDR2 SVGAGI. Deletions cut 4 bases from V and 4 bases from J, with 14 bases between.

For this clonotype: It may be a read error: a sequence one base away is much more abundant. The rearrangement joins TRBV2 to TRBJ2-7; D is uncertain. The CDR3 runs to 10 residues. Trimming cost V 7 bases and J 5 bases, with 6 bases left between them. Looked up from germline, CDR1 is SNHLY and CDR2 is FYNNEI. The CDR3 DNA reads as TGTGCCAGCATTGGACACGAGCAGTACTTC. Protein product: CASIGHEQYF.

This chain joins TRBV15 and TRBJ2-2; TRBD2 is a possible D gene (6 bases). The CDR3 runs to 15 residues. V dropped 3 bases and J dropped 7 bases, with 15 bases sitting between them. The germline V gene has CDR1 LNHNV and CDR2 YYDKDF (reference sequence). The CDR3: CATSSGGWLDGELFF. The CDR3 coding sequence is TGTGCCACCAGCAGTGGGGGGTGGTTGGACGGGGAGCTGTTTTTT.

Comment on this clonotype: The conserved phenylalanine or tryptophan is not found at the CDR3 terminus, so this likely reflects a read error. The DNA is omitted, as the CDR3 cannot be located on it reliably, and the CDR3 follows TCRdb's listing. The chain uses TRBV15 and TRBJ2-6. The germline V gene has CDR1 LNHNV and CDR2 YYDKDF (reference sequence). Both ends counted, the CDR3 spans 8 residues. The CDR3 loop is CATSRTTS.

The V call is TRBV20-1, the J call TRBJ1-1, with D hard to call. The germline V and J ends were trimmed by 0 bases and 0 bases, with 8 bases remaining between them. The CDR3 contains 14 residues. From germline, CDR1 is DFQATT and CDR2 SNEGSKA (reference sequence). CDR3 residues: CSARDSFMNTEAFF. CDR3 DNA: TGCAGTGCTAGAGACAGCTTCATGAACACTGAAGCTTTCTTT.

The V call is TRBV15, the J call TRBJ2-7; maybe TRBD1 (6 bases). The CDR3 covers 13 residues. V lost 2 bases to trimming and J lost 3 bases, with 8 bases between them. Germline lookup yields CDR1 LNHNV and CDR2 YYDKDF (reference sequence). The DNA for the CDR3 is TGTGCCACCAGCAGACAGGGGTTCTACGAGCAGTACTTC. Residues: CATSRQGFYEQYF.

V and J are TRBV20-1 and TRBJ2-2, with TRBD2 identical over 12 bases. V lost 1 base to trimming and J lost 7 bases; unmatched junction nucleotides: 7. CDR3 length: 16 residues. Germline V gene sequence: CDR1 DFQATT, CDR2 SNEGSKA (reference sequence). In DNA form, the CDR3 reads TGCAGTGCTAGAGCTTCGACTAGCGGGAGCGGCGGGGAGCTGTTTTTT. It translates to CSARASTSGSGGELFF.

This clonotype appeared a few times. The rearrangement links TRBV7-8 to TRBJ1-5; perhaps TRBD1 as D (5 bases). Trimming pared 5 bases from V and 9 bases from J, leaving 17 bases between. Germline V gene sequence: CDR1 SGHVS, CDR2 FQNEAQ. CDR3 length: 14 residues. This CDR3 is CASSQDRVGRPQHF. As DNA, the CDR3 is TGTGCCAGCAGCCAAGATCGCGTGGGGCGGCCCCAGCATTTT.

This clonotype was detected only a few times. CDR3 sequence (DNA): TGTGCCAGTAGTATGGGACTAGCGGGCTTATTACGGACCCAGTACTTC. This gives the protein CASSMGLAGLLRTQYF. V gene TRBV19 combines with J gene TRBJ2-5; TRBD2 agrees at 12 bases. Germline V gives CDR1 LNHDA, CDR2 SQIVND (reference sequence). CDR3 length: 16 residues. V dropped 3 bases and J dropped 7; count of bases not matched to a gene: 9.

This clonotype came up many times. This chain links TRBV7-9 with TRBJ1-5; no clear D gene. The germline CDR1 and CDR2 sequences are SEHNR and FQNEAQ (reference sequence). This CDR3 has 14 amino acids. With 4 bases removed from V and 2 bases from J, the gap between germline ends came to 9 bases. The CDR3 DNA reads TGTGCCAGCAGCTCGACGACGGGCAATCAGCCCCAGCATTTT. Translated, it gives CASSSTTGNQPQHF.

This clonotype was detected many times. CDR3 in DNA: TGTGCCACCAGTGATGAGGTCACCGGGGAGCTGTTTTTT. Residues: CATSDEVTGELFF. The genes are TRBV24-1 and TRBJ2-2, with no clear D. CDR3 length: 13 amino acids. CDR1 and CDR2 (germline): KGHDR, SFDVKD. V was cut by 3 bases and J by 4 bases, with 5 bases left in between.

The DNA of the CDR3 is TGTGCCAGCAGCCCCGACTATGTAGAGACCCAGTACTTC. This gives the protein CASSPDYVETQYF. The chain has TRBV5-4 and TRBJ2-5; tentatively, D is TRBD2 (5 bases). V gave up 4 bases and J gave up 4 bases, with 11 bases separating them. From germline, CDR1 is SGHNT and CDR2 YYREEE (reference sequence). The CDR3 extends over 13 amino acids.

V and J are TRBV7-3 and TRBJ1-6; possible D gene TRBD1, 5 bases. Germline V CDR1 and CDR2: SGHTA, FQGTGA. The CDR3 extends over 17 amino acids. Trimming shortened V by 5 bases and J by 3 bases, and 17 bases separated the two germline ends. The CDR3 loop is CASSPRIGQGYNSPLHF. The CDR3 DNA sequence: TGTGCCAGCAGCCCTCGTATCGGGCAGGGCTATAATTCACCCCTCCACTTT.

The rearrangement joins TRBV24-1 to TRBJ1-2; 11 bases map to TRBD1. V shed 1 base, J shed 6 bases, and the junction held 6 bases outside the gene matches. Looked up from germline, CDR1 is KGHDR and CDR2 is SFDVKD. The CDR3 covers 16 residues. The CDR3 DNA is TGTGCCACCAGTGATTTCCACGGGACAGGGGGGGATGGCTACACCTTC. Its translation: CATSDFHGTGGDGYTF.

The chain joins TRBV15 to TRBJ2-2; D perhaps matches TRBD1 (5 bases). Germline V gene lookup returns CDR1 LNHNV and CDR2 YYDKDF (reference sequence). The V and J ends lost 3 bases and 5 bases respectively, with 10 bases between them. This CDR3 region has 14 residues. CDR3: CATSSPPGTGELFF. CDR3 in DNA: TGTGCCACCAGCAGCCCTCCAGGGACCGGGGAGCTGTTTTTT.

In this sample, this clonotype turned up many times. V gene TRBV24-1 combines with J gene TRBJ1-5; D is undetermined. The germline V and J ends were trimmed by 9 bases and 2 bases, with 13 bases remaining between them. The CDR3 length is 14 residues. Germline V lookup: CDR1 KGHDR, CDR2 SFDVKD. CDR3 protein: CATGSDLGNQPQHF. The CDR3 nucleotides are TGTGCCACCGGTTCGGATCTCGGCAATCAGCCCCAGCATTTT.

The CDR3 DNA reads TGTGCCAGCAGTTACGGGGGGGCGACCTACGAGCAGTACTTC. Translating gives CASSYGGATYEQYF. The gene calls are TRBV6-6 and TRBJ2-7, with a tentative D call TRBD2 (7 bases). The V and J ends lost 2 bases and 2 bases respectively, with 10 bases between them. The CDR3 runs to 14 residues. Germline V gene lookup returns CDR1 MNHNY and CDR2 SVGAGI (reference sequence).

This clonotype was seen a handful of times. V usage is TRBV20-1 and J usage is TRBJ1-5; perhaps TRBD1 as D (5 bases). Trimming removed 7 bases from V and 1 base from J, with 17 bases in between. This CDR3 has 15 amino acids. Germline CDR1 reads DFQATT; CDR2 reads SNEGSKA (reference sequence). The CDR3 here is CSEPMGEGSNQPQHF. CDR3 DNA: TGCAGTGAACCGATGGGGGAAGGGAGCAATCAGCCCCAGCATTTT.

The chain is built from TRBV15 and TRBJ2-7, with D possibly being TRBD2 (6 bases). Germline V CDR1 and CDR2: LNHNV, YYDKDF (reference sequence). The CDR3 is 13 residues long. The V gene lost 1 base and the J gene lost 6 bases, with 10 bases spanning the gap. CDR3 DNA sequence: TGTGCCACCAGCAGAGTTCGAGCGGGCGAGCAGTACTTC. This encodes CATSRVRAGEQYF. Combining the CDR3 with reference TRBV15 and TRBJ2-7 gives the whole variable domain DAMVIQNPRYQVTQFGKPVTLSCSQTLNHNVMYWYQQKSSQAPKLLFHYYDKDFNNEADTPDNFQSRRPNTSFCFLDIRSPGLGDTAMYLCATSRVRAGEQYFGPGTRLTVT.

The chain joins TRBV19 to TRBJ1-4; D is undetermined. Germline values: CDR1 LNHDA, CDR2 SQIVND (reference sequence). The CDR3 runs to 14 residues. Trimming removed 5 bases from V and 5 bases from J, with 12 bases in between. CDR3 DNA: TGTGCCAGTAGTCCTAACGTGGGGAATGAAAAACTGTTTTTT. This encodes CASSPNVGNEKLFF.

This sequence joins TRBV7-9 and TRBJ1-6; D call uncertain. Germline V gene sequence: CDR1 SEHNR, CDR2 FQNEAQ (reference sequence). The V gene lost 5 bases and the J gene lost 5 bases, with 4 bases spanning the gap. The CDR3 has 12 residues. CDR3 residues: CASSAHNSPLHF. DNA for the CDR3: TGTGCCAGCAGCGCCCATAATTCACCCCTCCACTTT.

In the case of this clonotype: Given a much more abundant clone one base away, this may be a read error. The V gene is TRBV7-9, the J gene TRBJ1-2; 7 nucleotides line up with TRBD1. CDR3 length: 14 residues. The germline V gene has CDR1 SEHNR and CDR2 FQNEAQ (reference sequence). As DNA, the CDR3 is TGTGCCAGCAGCTTTGAGGGGGCGGTGCGTGGCTACGCCTTC. This sequence encodes CASSFEGAVRGYAF.

As concerns this clonotype: The junction departs from germline at one end; a sequencing error may be responsible. CDR3 nucleotides: TGTGCCACCAGCTTACGCATCGGCTACACTGAAGCTTTCTTT. This gives the protein CATSLRIGYTEAFF. J is TRBJ1-1 and V is TRBV7-9; D uncertain. The germline CDR1 and CDR2 sequences are SEHNR and FQNEAQ (reference sequence). The CDR3 loop spans 14 amino acids. Looking up the rest from reference TRBV7-9 and TRBJ1-1 gives the full variable domain: DTGVSQNPRHKITKRGQNVTFRCDPISEHNRLYWYRQTLGQGPEFLTYFQNEAQLEKSRLLSDRFSAERPKGSFSTLEIQRTEQGDSAMYLCATSLRIGYTEAFFGQGTRLTVV.

This clonotype occurred many times. The junction shows a germline mismatch at one end, possibly a read error. This chain joins TRBV19 and TRBJ1-6; TRBD1 aligns across 8 bases. CDR1 LNHDA and CDR2 SQIVND come from the germline V gene (reference sequence). CDR3 length: 14 amino acids. This CDR3 is CASSGTGYNSPLHF. In DNA, the CDR3 is TGCGCCAGCAGCGGGACAGGCTATAATTCACCCCTCCACTTT.

About this clonotype: The CDR3 end shows no conserved phenylalanine or tryptophan, and so a read error is likely. This chain links TRBV2 with TRBJ1-1; D call uncertain. The V end was cut by 2 bases, the J end by 4 bases, with 11 bases between. This CDR3 region has 14 residues. Per the germline V gene, CDR1 is SNHLY and CDR2 is FYNNEI. CDR3 in amino acids: CASSESPWTTEAFS. CDR3 nucleotide sequence: TGTGCCAGCAGTGAATCCCCCTGGACCACTGAAGCTTTCTCT.

This chain links TRBV5-1 with TRBJ1-1; D is undetermined. In germline, CDR1 is SGHRS, CDR2 YFSETQ. The CDR3 runs 15 residues. The V gene lost 5 bases and the J gene lost 0 bases, with 14 bases spanning the gap. CDR3 sequence: CASRPDRAMNTEAFF. The CDR3 coding sequence is TGCGCCAGCAGGCCGGACCGGGCTATGAACACTGAAGCTTTCTTT.

The chain couples TRBV25-1 to TRBJ2-2; possible D gene TRBD1, 6 bases. Germline V CDR1 and CDR2: MGHDK, SYGVNS. This CDR3 spans 14 amino acids. The CDR3 is CASGRTANTGELFF. Written as DNA, the CDR3 is TGTGCTAGTGGTCGGACAGCGAACACCGGGGAGCTGTTTTTT.

The rearrangement uses TRBV25-1 and TRBJ1-6; TRBD1 aligns across 7 bases. V lost 9 bases and J lost 7; bases outside the gene matches: 6. The CDR3 is 13 residues long. CDR1 and CDR2 from the germline V gene are MGHDK and SYGVNS. The CDR3 DNA follows: TGTGCCAGTGGGACAGAGGTGAATTCACCCCTCCACTTT. The encoded protein is CASGTEVNSPLHF.